Below are 19 T cell receptor beta chains sequenced from a single sample in a study of OX40 agonist ivuxolimab in advanced cancers. This table comes from immunoSEQ multiplex PCR, and its TCRdb copy is limited to in-frame clones, with some not included. The sample has some 27,000 clones; roughly 85% are singletons. Sequencing used CD4+ or CD8+ T cells sorted from blood, obtained in a trial of the OX40 agonist ivuxolimab. Receptor source: an adult with an advanced solid tumor such as melanoma, head and neck, liver or kidney cancer.

V and J are TRBV6-1 and TRBJ2-7; 9 bases are a match to TRBD2. V was pared by 0 bases and J by 3 bases, with 12 bases of the junction left unmatched. The CDR3 runs to 18 residues. Looked up from germline, CDR1 is MNHNS and CDR2 is SASEGT. The CDR3 DNA reads as TGTGCCAGCAGTGAAGCCCGACTCGGCAGCGGGGGGTTCTACGAGCAGTACTTC. The encoded protein is CASSEARLGSGGFYEQYF.

This clone has only one observation. This chain uses TRBV27 with TRBJ1-5, with TRBD1 as a possible D gene (6 bases). Germline V gene lookup returns CDR1 MNHEY and CDR2 SMNVEV (reference sequence). This CDR3 contains 14 residues. The V end was cut by 3 bases, the J end by 5 bases, with 11 bases between. Here the CDR3 DNA reads TGTGCCAGCAGTTTTGTTGGGGGGCATCAGCCCCAGCATTTT. Translating gives CASSFVGGHQPQHF.

The rearrangement uses TRBV5-4 and TRBJ1-4; D is uncertain. Trimming cost V 4 bases and J 6 bases, with 10 bases left between them. The CDR3 loop spans 13 amino acids. Per the germline V gene, CDR1 is SGHNT and CDR2 is YYREEE (reference sequence). CDR3 in DNA: TGTGCCAGCAGCCTAACCGAGGATGAAAAACTGTTTTTT. Its protein is CASSLTEDEKLFF.

CDR3 sequence: CASRTLDREGEAFF. The CDR3 region has the DNA TGTGCCAGTAGAACACTGGACAGGGAGGGTGAAGCTTTCTTT. The V and J genes are TRBV19 and TRBJ1-1; 8 bases line up with TRBD1. This CDR3 has 14 residues. Germline V gene data show CDR1 as LNHDA and CDR2 as SQIVND (reference sequence). Trimming removed 6 bases from V and 7 bases from J; junction bases left unmatched: 10.

This clone came up once. Written as DNA, the CDR3 is TGTGCCAGCAGCTCACCAAGGGGGCGCTTAATCGGAAACACCATATATTTT. Its translation: CASSSPRGRLIGNTIYF. The J gene is TRBJ1-3, the V gene TRBV7-9, with TRBD1 matching 7 bases. CDR3 length: 17 amino acids. V was pared by 4 bases and J by 4 bases, with 13 bases of the junction left unmatched. The V gene's germline CDR1 is SEHNR and CDR2 FQNEAQ (reference sequence).

V gene TRBV7-6 combines with J gene TRBJ1-1; 7 bases agree with TRBD1. The CDR3 totals 15 residues. Unmatched junction bases numbered 4, after V lost 2 bases and J lost 1 base. In germline, CDR1 is SGHVS, CDR2 FNYEAQ. The CDR3 DNA reads as TGTGCCAGCAGCTTACCACAGGGGAGGAACACTGAAGCTTTCTTT. Translating it yields CASSLPQGRNTEAFF.

This clone was detected only once. The chain has TRBV7-8 and TRBJ2-7; TRBD2 agrees at 10 bases. The junction had 17 bases not matched to a gene; V was cut back by 1 base and J by 2 bases. Germline assignment: CDR1 SGHVS and CDR2 FQNEAQ. The CDR3 is made up of 20 amino acids. The CDR3 sequence is CASSLDSFGLAGVSPYEQYF. The DNA of the CDR3 is TGTGCCAGCAGCTTAGACAGTTTTGGCCTAGCGGGAGTCTCTCCCTACGAGCAGTACTTC.

The CDR3 here is CASSQVAGLGETQYF. The CDR3 region has the DNA TGCGCCAGCAGCCAAGTTGCGGGTTTAGGGGAGACCCAGTACTTC. V gene TRBV4-3 combines with J gene TRBJ2-5, with D perhaps matching TRBD2 (5 bases). Trimming stripped 1 base from V and 5 bases from J, with 14 bases between. CDR1 LGHNA and CDR2 YSLEER come from the germline V gene. The CDR3 consists of 15 residues.

This sequence joins TRBV15 and TRBJ1-4; D gene uncertain. In germline, CDR1 is LNHNV, CDR2 YYDKDF (reference sequence). The CDR3 covers 13 residues. V dropped 5 bases and J dropped 5 bases, with 9 bases sitting between them. The CDR3 DNA reads TGTGCCACCAGCGAGTTCAGGAATGAAAAACTGTTTTTT. Amino acid sequence: CATSEFRNEKLFF.

The chain combines TRBV7-9 with TRBJ1-2; D not certain. Trimming removed 11 bases at V and 4 bases at J, with 14 bases between. Germline CDR1 and CDR2: SEHNR and FQNEAQ (reference sequence). The CDR3 runs 12 residues. This CDR3 is CAASDLIYGYTF. The CDR3 DNA is TGTGCCGCCTCGGACCTAATCTATGGCTACACCTTC.

This clone has a single count. The J gene is TRBJ1-2, the V gene TRBV7-9; D remains ambiguous. Germline V gene data show CDR1 as SEHNR and CDR2 as FQNEAQ (reference sequence). The CDR3 spans 18 residues. Trimming left V 2 bases short and J 2 bases short, with 21 bases between. The CDR3 reads CASSLPPGGLGPNYGYTF. As DNA, the CDR3 is TGTGCCAGCAGCTTACCACCGGGCGGCCTGGGCCCCAACTATGGCTACACCTTC.

This clone has just a few counts. The V call is TRBV19, the J call TRBJ2-3; TRBD2 matches at 11 bases. The germline V gene encodes CDR1 LNHDA and CDR2 SQIVND (reference sequence). This CDR3 contains 14 residues. V lost 5 bases, J lost 6 bases, and 4 bases stayed unmatched. The CDR3 sequence: CASSVTSGVDTQYF. The CDR3 DNA reads as TGTGCCAGTAGTGTGACTAGCGGGGTGGATACGCAGTATTTT.

This clone is a singleton in its sample. The rearrangement joins TRBV29-1 to TRBJ1-2, with TRBD1 matching 10 bases. Germline V gene lookup returns CDR1 SQVTM and CDR2 ANQGSEA. This CDR3 has 14 amino acids. Germline trimming cut 7 bases from V and 8 bases from J; bases unmatched to any gene: 13. The CDR3 protein is CSAPGQGEGRGYTF. In DNA, the CDR3 is TGCAGCGCGCCTGGACAGGGGGAAGGGAGGGGCTACACCTTC.

The chain is built from TRBV6-1 and TRBJ1-1; possible D gene TRBD1, 5 bases. CDR3 size: 12 residues. Trimming stripped 5 bases from V and 6 bases from J, with 10 bases between. Germline V lookup: CDR1 MNHNS, CDR2 SASEGT. Written as DNA, the CDR3 is TGTGCCAGCAGTTATCTGGGGCCTGAAGCTTTCTTT. Its protein is CASSYLGPEAFF.

The chain couples TRBV11-1 to TRBJ1-6, with TRBD1 as a possible D gene (6 bases). Germline V gene sequence: CDR1 SGHAT, CDR2 FQDESV (reference sequence). CDR3 length: 12 residues. The ends were cut back, 5 bases at V and 8 bases at J, with 7 bases in the middle. The CDR3 DNA sequence: TGTGCCAGCAGCCCAGGGGATTCACCCCTCCACTTT. Amino acids: CASSPGDSPLHF.

V gene TRBV27 combines with J gene TRBJ1-1; D is perhaps TRBD1 (5 bases). The CDR3 totals 17 residues. V lost 4 bases and J 3 bases, leaving 21 bases between the germline ends. Germline CDR1 is MNHEY and CDR2 is SMNVEV (reference sequence). The CDR3 coding sequence is TGTGCCAGCAGTTCCCCCCCCCAGACAGTAGGGGACACTGAAGCTTTCTTT. Translation: CASSSPPQTVGDTEAFF.

This clone was seen only a few times. V usage is TRBV4-2 and J usage is TRBJ2-3, with D possibly called TRBD1 or TRBD2 (6 bases each). CDR1 is LGHNA and CDR2 is YNFKEQ in the germline V gene. This CDR3 has 16 amino acids. Trimming cost V 0 bases and J 3 bases, with 13 bases left between them. For the CDR3, the DNA is TGTGCCAGCAGCCAAGAATACGGGGGCGGTACAGATACGCAGTATTTT. Translated, it gives CASSQEYGGGTDTQYF.

This sequence joins TRBV27 and TRBJ1-4, with D unclear. CDR1 and CDR2 from the germline V gene are MNHEY and SMNVEV (reference sequence). V was cut by 3 bases and J by 0 bases, with 20 bases left in between. This CDR3 has 19 residues. CDR3 DNA sequence: TGTGCCAGCAGTTTCGCTCAACGGCCCTACCCCACAACTAATGAAAAACTGTTTTTT. It encodes CASSFAQRPYPTTNEKLFF.

V and J are TRBV6-5 and TRBJ2-3; weak D call: TRBD2 (6 bases). CDR1 is MNHEY, CDR2 SVGAGI, per germline. The CDR3 length is 15 residues. Trimming shortened V by 6 bases and J by 4 bases, and 17 bases separated the two germline ends. The CDR3 spells CASRIIHGGADTQYF. CDR3 nucleotide sequence: TGTGCCAGCAGGATTATACACGGGGGAGCAGATACGCAGTATTTT.